The 24 T cell receptor beta chains below all came from one sample that was sequenced in a study of cytomegalovirus exposure and HLA in healthy donors. Primers for the PCR totalled 60 Vbeta and 13 Jbeta. Method: immunoSEQ multiplex PCR; TCRdb's copy keeps in-frame clones and lacks some. The table has approximately 150,000 clones, about 71% seen once. The specimen was PBMCs. The receptors come from a man between 50 and 59 years old in good health and CMV-seronegative.

This clone was seen a handful of times. This chain joins TRBV7-3 and TRBJ2-7, with TRBD2 identical over 10 bases. Germline CDR1 reads SGHTA; CDR2 reads FQGTGA. This CDR3 is 15 amino acids long. With V trimmed by 5 bases and J by 6 bases, 10 bases remained unmatched. The CDR3 region is CASSPGGAGGLEQYF. The CDR3 region has the DNA TGTGCCAGCAGCCCCGGAGGAGCGGGGGGGCTCGAGCAGTACTTC.

This clone was recorded a few times. The chain joins TRBV6-5 to TRBJ1-1; unclear D gene. The V gene's germline CDR1 is MNHEY and CDR2 SVGAGI. The ends were cut back, 2 bases at V and 8 bases at J, with 12 bases in the middle. The CDR3 totals 13 residues. This CDR3 reads CASSYTYRDEAFF. CDR3 DNA: TGTGCCAGCAGTTACACCTACAGAGACGAAGCTTTCTTT.

J is TRBJ2-7 and V is TRBV6-6, with 12 bases lining up with TRBD2. CDR1 is MNHNY, CDR2 SVGAGI, per germline (reference sequence). The CDR3 loop spans 16 amino acids. After removal of 2 bases from V and 4 bases from J, the junction contained 6 bases not matched to a gene. The CDR3 sequence: CASSYPTSGGRYEQYF. In nucleotides, the CDR3 is TGTGCCAGCAGTTACCCCACTAGCGGGGGGAGGTACGAGCAGTACTTC.

The chain uses TRBV10-2 and TRBJ2-7; tentative D call: TRBD1 (6 bases). Germline V gene lookup returns CDR1 WSHSY and CDR2 SAAADI. The CDR3 extends over 14 amino acids. V was shortened by 6 bases and J by 0 bases, with 12 bases between the two germline ends. CDR3 loop: CASRGQPSSYEQYF. CDR3 bases: TGCGCCAGCAGAGGACAGCCGAGCTCCTACGAGCAGTACTTC.

This clone has a handful of counts. The chain links TRBV4-3 to TRBJ2-4; 9 positions agree with TRBD1. Germline CDR1 and CDR2: LGHNA and YSLEER. J was trimmed by 2 bases and V by 0 bases; bases with no gene match: 8. The CDR3 sequence is 18 residues long. CDR3 protein: CASSQDPGTGRSKNIQYF. In nucleotides, the CDR3 is TGCGCCAGCAGCCAAGATCCCGGGACAGGGAGGTCCAAAAACATTCAGTACTTC.

The V gene is TRBV13, the J gene TRBJ1-2; TRBD1 matches 8 bases. V lost 0 bases to trimming and J lost 2 bases; unmatched junction nucleotides: 8. The germline gives CDR1 PRHDT, CDR2 FYEKMQ (reference sequence). The CDR3 runs to 17 residues. The CDR3 DNA reads TGTGCCAGCAGCTTAGGGCTCCGGCAGGGGGCAAACTATGGCTACACCTTC. Translation gives CASSLGLRQGANYGYTF.

This clone turned up a few times. The chain carries TRBV27 and TRBJ2-7; D might be TRBD1 (6 bases). Germline CDR1 and CDR2: MNHEY and SMNVEV (reference sequence). The V and J ends lost 5 bases and 5 bases respectively, with 16 bases between them. The CDR3 has 14 amino acids. The CDR3 sequence is CASSPGTPSNEQYF. In DNA form, the CDR3 reads TGTGCCAGCAGTCCCGGGACACCTTCCAACGAGCAGTACTTC.

The chain has TRBV4-1 and TRBJ1-1, with TRBD1 identical over 12 bases. The germline CDR1 and CDR2 sequences are MGHRA and YSYEKL. V dropped 2 bases and J dropped 6; count of bases not matched to a gene: 4. This CDR3 has 15 amino acids. The CDR3 sequence: CASSQLGQGASEAFF. The CDR3 DNA follows: TGCGCCAGCAGCCAACTGGGACAGGGGGCGTCTGAAGCTTTCTTT.

CDR3 nucleotides: TGTGCCACCAGCAGACGTGTTCAGGGTAGAAGCAATCAGCCCCAGCATTTT. Translated: CATSRRVQGRSNQPQHF. This sequence joins TRBV15 and TRBJ1-5, with D possibly TRBD1 on 5 matching bases. V dropped 2 bases and J dropped 1 base, with 15 bases sitting between them. The germline CDR1 and CDR2 sequences are LNHNV and YYDKDF (reference sequence). The CDR3 covers 17 residues.

CDR3 loop: CASSLGGTAISNQPQHF. The CDR3 DNA is TGTGCCAGCAGCTTAGGTGGGACAGCCATTTCTAATCAGCCCCAGCATTTT. The chain links TRBV7-2 to TRBJ1-5; 7 nucleotides align to TRBD1. The V gene's germline CDR1 is SGHTA and CDR2 FQGNSA. The V segment lost 1 base and the J segment 4 bases; nucleotides outside the gene matches: 10. This CDR3 contains 17 residues.

This clone has a handful of counts. J is TRBJ1-6 and V is TRBV9, with D possibly TRBD1 on 5 matching bases. The CDR3 spans 17 residues. The V end was cut by 2 bases, the J end by 7 bases, with 19 bases between. The V gene's germline CDR1 is SGDLS and CDR2 YYNGEE. This CDR3 reads CASSVPGLEVGNSPLHF. CDR3 in DNA: TGTGCCAGCAGCGTCCCGGGACTCGAGGTAGGGAATTCACCCCTCCACTTT. The entire variable domain, with the rest obtained from reference TRBV9 and TRBJ1-6, is as follows: DSGVTQTPKHLITATGQRVTLRCSPRSGDLSVYWYQQSLDQGLQFLIQYYNGEERAKGNILERFSAQQFPDLHSELNLSSLELGDSALYFCASSVPGLEVGNSPLHFGNGTRLTVT.

The chain is built from TRBV5-1 and TRBJ2-3; TRBD2 might be the D (5 bases). There are 18 residues in the CDR3. Trimming stripped 4 bases from V and 0 bases from J, with 21 bases between. Per the germline V gene, CDR1 is SGHRS and CDR2 is YFSETQ. CDR3 residues: CASSPGMGVSKSTDTQYF. The CDR3, as DNA: TGCGCCAGCAGCCCGGGAATGGGTGTTAGCAAAAGCACAGATACGCAGTATTTT.

The chain is built from TRBV14 and TRBJ2-3; TRBD2 matches 11 bases. The CDR3 runs to 19 residues. J was trimmed by 1 base and V by 4 bases; bases with no gene match: 13. CDR1 and CDR2 (germline): SGHDN, FVKESK. CDR3 residues: CASSLGLAGSRAGTDTQYF. DNA for the CDR3: TGTGCCAGCAGCCTCGGACTAGCGGGTTCTAGGGCTGGCACAGATACGCAGTATTTT.

V gene TRBV5-6 combines with J gene TRBJ1-5; no reliable D call. CDR1 is SGHDT and CDR2 is YYEEEE in the germline V gene. This CDR3 comprises 14 residues. V was trimmed by 2 bases and J by 2 bases, leaving 8 bases between them. CDR3 amino acids: CASSFKRGNQPQHF. CDR3 nucleotide sequence: TGTGCCAGCAGCTTTAAGCGGGGCAATCAGCCCCAGCATTTT.

The chain recombines TRBV19 with TRBJ1-4; D is uncertain. This CDR3 is 11 amino acids long. The germline V and J ends were trimmed by 5 bases and 8 bases, with 6 bases remaining between them. The germline V gene encodes CDR1 LNHDA and CDR2 SQIVND (reference sequence). For the CDR3, the DNA is TGTGCCAGTAGTTCCCGGGAAAAACTGTTTTTT. Translated: CASSSREKLFF.

Written as DNA, the CDR3 is TGTGCCAGCAGCTTAGGCCTAAACCGACAGATTAACTATGGCTACACCTTC. Protein: CASSLGLNRQINYGYTF. This rearrangement joins TRBV13 to TRBJ1-2; perhaps TRBD1 as D (5 bases). The CDR3 is 17 residues long. The germline V gene has CDR1 PRHDT and CDR2 FYEKMQ (reference sequence). V dropped 0 bases and J dropped 1 base, with 15 bases sitting between them.

This chain links TRBV6-1 with TRBJ2-7; unclear D gene. This CDR3 comprises 14 residues. Trimming shortened V by 2 bases and J by 2 bases, and 10 bases separated the two germline ends. Germline V gene lookup returns CDR1 MNHNS and CDR2 SASEGT. The CDR3 bases are TGTGCCAGCAGTGAAATAGAACGGGCCTACGAGCAGTACTTC. Its protein is CASSEIERAYEQYF.

The gene calls are TRBV5-1 and TRBJ2-1; D possibly corresponds to TRBD2 (5 bases). Looked up from germline, CDR1 is SGHRS and CDR2 is YFSETQ. Deletions cut 4 bases from V and 6 bases from J, with 23 bases between. The CDR3 is 17 residues long. The CDR3 nucleotides are TGCGCCAGCAGCACCGGACGGAGCATGGTCGGAGGCAATGAGCAGTTCTTC. This encodes CASSTGRSMVGGNEQFF.

J is TRBJ2-5 and V is TRBV29-1; 7 bases agree with TRBD2. This CDR3 region has 15 residues. Germline assignment: CDR1 SQVTM and CDR2 ANQGSEA. The J segment lost 11 bases and the V segment lost 1 base, leaving 16 bases of the junction unmatched. The DNA of the CDR3 is TGCAGCGTTGAAGGTGGCGTCGATGGGACTACGGGGCAGTACTTC. Residues: CSVEGGVDGTTGQYF.

The V and J genes are TRBV27 and TRBJ2-3, with D perhaps TRBD2 (6 bases). Per the germline V gene, CDR1 is MNHEY and CDR2 is SMNVEV (reference sequence). The V gene lost 5 bases and the J gene lost 3 bases, with 18 bases spanning the gap. The CDR3 sequence is 16 residues long. The CDR3 DNA reads TGTGCCAGCAGTCGGGCGGGACTTATAAAAACAGATACGCAGTATTTT. As protein: CASSRAGLIKTDTQYF.

This clone was seen a handful of times. The CDR3 DNA reads TGTGCCAGCAGCCGGGACATTAACTATGGCTACACCTTC. Protein product: CASSRDINYGYTF. V is TRBV14 and J is TRBJ1-2; D is possibly TRBD1 (6 bases). Germline V gene data show CDR1 as SGHDN and CDR2 as FVKESK. Deletions cut 4 bases from V and 1 base from J, with 7 bases between. The CDR3 spans 13 residues.

This clone was found a few times. This same CDR3 is encoded by further DNA sequences in the sample. The V and J genes are TRBV5-1 and TRBJ2-1, with 7 bases matching TRBD1. The J segment lost 7 bases and the V segment lost 3 bases, leaving 7 bases of the junction unmatched. The CDR3 sequence is 14 residues long. The germline V gene encodes CDR1 SGHRS and CDR2 YFSETQ. For the CDR3, the DNA is TGCGCCAGCAGCTCGGAGTACAGGGGAAATGAGCAGTTCTTC. This translates into CASSSEYRGNEQFF. The entire variable domain, with the rest obtained from reference TRBV5-1 and TRBJ2-1, is as follows: KAGVTQTPRYLIKTRGQQVTLSCSPISGHRSVSWYQQTPGQGLQFLFEYFSETQRNKGNFPGRFSGRQFSNSRSEMNVSTLELGDSALYLCASSSEYRGNEQFFGPGTRLTVL.

This chain links TRBV5-1 with TRBJ2-7, with a tentative D call TRBD1 (6 bases). The germline CDR1 and CDR2 sequences are SGHRS and YFSETQ. The CDR3 is 16 residues long. Trimming shortened V by 1 base and J by 7 bases, and 21 bases separated the two germline ends. The CDR3 DNA follows: TGCGCCAGCAGCTTGTCACGGTTACGGACAGCGGAGGAGCAGTACTTC. Protein sequence: CASSLSRLRTAEEQYF.

V usage is TRBV18 and J usage is TRBJ2-6; TRBD1 agrees at 10 bases. Germline V gene lookup returns CDR1 KGHSH and CDR2 LQKENI. This CDR3 spans 17 amino acids. Germline trimming cut 6 bases from V and 4 bases from J; bases unmatched to any gene: 9. The CDR3 DNA reads as TGTGCCAGCTCTCCGGGACAGGGGAATCCCGGGGCCAACGTCCTGACTTTC. This sequence encodes CASSPGQGNPGANVLTF. Supplemented by reference TRBV18 and TRBJ2-6, the full variable domain reads NAGVMQNPRHLVRRRGQEARLRCSPMKGHSHVYWYRQLPEEGLKFMVYLQKENIIDESGMPKERFSAEFPKEGPSILRIQQVVRGDSAAYFCASSPGQGNPGANVLTFGAGSRLTVL.